Shown below are 20 T cell receptor beta chains from a single sample sequenced in a study of immune characterization of retroperitoneal liposarcoma. Each CDR3 protein is one row after TCRdb ran MiXCR on the PCR reads. This table holds about 10,000 distinct CDR3 sequences, 20% to 30% found once. Sequenced: blood. Receptors were obtained from a male donor with retroperitoneal liposarcoma.

The genes are TRBV6-6 and TRBJ1-4; D call uncertain. The CDR3 has 13 amino acids. Germline CDR1 and CDR2: MNHNY and SVGAGI (reference sequence). Trimming left V 8 bases short and J 7 bases short, with 14 bases between. CDR3 bases: TGTGCCAGCCTGAGAGGGATGGGTGAAAAACTGTTTTTT. It is translated as CASLRGMGEKLFF.

This sequence joins TRBV6-6 and TRBJ1-5; D remains ambiguous. Germline V gene data show CDR1 as MNHNY and CDR2 as SVGAGI (reference sequence). This CDR3 spans 13 amino acids. V was shortened by 5 bases and J by 9 bases, with 14 bases between the two germline ends. CDR3 sequence reads: CASSVLGTPPQHF. CDR3 in DNA: TGTGCCAGCAGTGTCCTAGGAACACCGCCCCAGCATTTT.

This clonotype was detected ten times or more. The rearrangement links TRBV25-1 to TRBJ2-1; possible D gene TRBD2, 7 bases. Germline lookup yields CDR1 MGHDK and CDR2 SYGVNS. CDR3 size: 15 residues. V was trimmed by 4 bases and J by 6 bases, leaving 16 bases between them. The CDR3 loop reads CASSGWGGGANEQFF. The CDR3 DNA sequence: TGTGCCAGCAGTGGATGGGGGGGGGGCGCCAATGAGCAGTTCTTC. The variable domain in full, completed from reference TRBV25-1 and TRBJ2-1, reads EADIYQTPRYLVIGTGKKITLECSQTMGHDKMYWYQQDPGMELHLIHYSYGVNSTEKGDLSSESTVSRIRTEHFPLTLESARPSHTSQYLCASSGWGGGANEQFFGPGTRLTVL.

This clonotype showed up many times. In nucleotides, the CDR3 is TGTGCCAGCAGCTTAGCTAGCGGGGGGAGGAATGAGCAGTTCTTC. It yields the protein CASSLASGGRNEQFF. The genes are TRBV7-2 and TRBJ2-1; 10 bases are shared with TRBD2. Losses at the gene ends were 0 bases for V and 7 bases for J; bases not matched to a gene: 3. This CDR3 is built from 15 residues. CDR1 and CDR2 (germline): SGHTA, FQGNSA. The complete variable domain, with remaining parts taken from reference TRBV7-2 and TRBJ2-1, reads GAGVSQSPSNKVTEKGKDVELRCDPISGHTALYWYRQSLGQGLEFLIYFQGNSAPDKSGLPSDRFSAERTGGSVSTLTIQRTQQEDSAVYLCASSLASGGRNEQFFGPGTRLTVL.

In DNA form, the CDR3 reads TGTGCCAGCAGCTCCCCTAGGAGCAGGGGATATGGCTACACCTTC. Its protein product is CASSSPRSRGYGYTF. V usage is TRBV7-2 and J usage is TRBJ1-2; the D gene is possibly TRBD1 (6 bases). The CDR3 consists of 15 residues. The germline gives CDR1 SGHTA, CDR2 FQGNSA. Trimming took off 4 bases at V and 5 bases at J, with 17 bases between the two ends.

The chain has TRBV12-3 or TRBV12-4 and TRBJ1-6; D may be TRBD1 (6 bases). CDR3 length: 14 residues. The V end lost 6 bases, the J end lost 9 bases, and 15 bases lay between the germline ends. The CDR3, as DNA: TGTGCCAGCAGCCTCGCGGGGGGGGCTTCACCCCTCCACTTT. As protein: CASSLAGGASPLHF.

This clonotype was seen a handful of times. The chain joins TRBV4-1 to TRBJ1-6, with TRBD1 matching 8 bases. The CDR3 contains 15 residues. The germline V gene encodes CDR1 MGHRA and CDR2 YSYEKL. The V gene end was trimmed by 3 bases and the J gene end by 10 bases; junction bases not matched to a gene: 8. The CDR3 loop is CASSQTGVVWSPLHF. The CDR3 DNA sequence: TGCGCCAGCAGCCAGACAGGGGTGGTATGGTCACCCCTCCACTTT.

The chain combines TRBV6-5 with TRBJ2-3, with a possible D match to TRBD1 (6 bases). The CDR3 covers 16 residues. V shed 1 base and J shed 5 bases, with 16 bases lying between them. Germline loops: CDR1 MNHEY, CDR2 SVGAGI. The CDR3 reads CASSYYSGTRGDTQYF. The CDR3 DNA follows: TGTGCCAGCAGTTACTACTCCGGGACACGTGGAGATACGCAGTATTTT.

Judged by abundance, this clonotype is medium-sized. The chain combines TRBV4-1 with TRBJ2-3, with TRBD1 as a possible D gene (6 bases). The CDR3 length is 17 residues. Trimming pared 2 bases from V and 1 base from J, leaving 16 bases between. Germline-derived CDR1 and CDR2 are MGHRA and YSYEKL. CDR3 in amino acids: CASSQYWGPGRTDTQYF. The CDR3 DNA sequence: TGCGCCAGCAGCCAATATTGGGGGCCCGGGCGCACAGATACGCAGTATTTT.

The chain recombines TRBV6-1 with TRBJ1-3; no clear D. Trimming stripped 5 bases from V and 1 base from J, with 9 bases between. Germline V lookup: CDR1 MNHNS, CDR2 SASEGT. The CDR3 sequence is 14 residues long. The CDR3, as DNA: TGTGCCAGCAGTACCCCGCAGTCTGGAAACACCATATATTTT. Translation: CASSTPQSGNTIYF.

The chain links TRBV7-6 to TRBJ1-1; 9 bases map to TRBD1. This CDR3 contains 16 residues. V dropped 4 bases and J dropped 4; count of bases not matched to a gene: 10. Germline loops: CDR1 SGHVS, CDR2 FNYEAQ. The CDR3 reads CASSSEQGARGTEAFF. The CDR3, as DNA: TGTGCCAGCAGCTCCGAACAGGGGGCGCGTGGCACTGAAGCTTTCTTT.

J is TRBJ2-1 and V is TRBV4-1; 9 bases fit TRBD2. Matching the DNA end better, TRBJ2-5 makes the J call doubtful. Germline CDR1 and CDR2: MGHRA and YSYEKL. This CDR3 has 15 amino acids. The DNA of the CDR3 is TGCGCCAGCAGCCAAGAGCGGGGGGGCTTGGAGACCCAGTACTTC. It codes for CASSQERGGLETQYF.

This clonotype is labeled as medium-sized. This sequence joins TRBV6-1 and TRBJ2-3, with 11 positions matching TRBD2. J gave up 2 bases and V 4 bases, and 8 bases lay outside the gene matches. The CDR3 is 17 residues long. CDR1 is MNHNS, CDR2 SASEGT, per germline. The CDR3 sequence: CASSGILAGAPTDTQYF. The CDR3 DNA reads as TGTGCCAGCAGTGGCATACTAGCGGGGGCCCCCACAGATACGCAGTATTTT.

The chain is built from TRBV19 and TRBJ2-1; D is perhaps TRBD2 (5 bases). Trimming left V 0 bases short and J 0 bases short, with 6 bases between. There are 15 residues in the CDR3. The germline V gene has CDR1 LNHDA and CDR2 SQIVND (reference sequence). The CDR3 here is CASSIEGSSYNEQFF. The CDR3 DNA reads as TGTGCCAGTAGTATAGAAGGGAGCTCCTACAATGAGCAGTTCTTC.

The CDR3 protein is CASSQDSSLLETQYF. The CDR3 DNA reads TGCGCCAGCAGCCAAGACTCGTCGTTGCTGGAGACCCAGTACTTC. The V gene is TRBV4-1, the J gene TRBJ2-5; D remains ambiguous. The CDR3 is 15 residues long. Germline V lookup: CDR1 MGHRA, CDR2 YSYEKL. V was shortened by 0 bases and J by 5 bases, with 13 bases between the two germline ends.

This clonotype was counted only a few times. The CDR3 protein is CASSLGSYEQFF. CDR3 DNA sequence: TGTGCCAGCAGCTTAGGGTCCTATGAGCAGTTCTTC. V gene TRBV7-2 combines with J gene TRBJ2-1; D unresolved. The V gene's germline CDR1 is SGHTA and CDR2 FQGNSA. The V gene lost 1 base and the J gene lost 8 bases, with 6 bases spanning the gap. This CDR3 contains 12 residues.

V and J are TRBV12-3 or TRBV12-4 and TRBJ2-2, with TRBD1 as a possible D gene (5 bases). This CDR3 region has 12 residues. Trimming shortened V by 6 bases and J by 7 bases, and 9 bases separated the two germline ends. The DNA for the CDR3 is TGTGCCAGCAGCCTCAGGGTCGGGGAGCTGTTTTTT. It specifies CASSLRVGELFF.

By sample fraction, this clonotype is medium-sized. The chain combines TRBV11-1 with TRBJ1-2; D may be TRBD1 (5 bases). The CDR3 extends over 15 amino acids. CDR1 is SGHAT, CDR2 FQDESV, per germline (reference sequence). Trimming removed 0 bases from V and 6 bases from J, with 14 bases in between. CDR3 DNA: TGTGCCAGCAGCTTAGCTGCGGGACCTGGGAATGGCTACACCTTC. Protein product: CASSLAAGPGNGYTF.

The chain recombines TRBV7-2 with TRBJ2-3, with D maybe TRBD1 (5 bases). Trimming cost V 5 bases and J 2 bases, with 14 bases left between them. From germline, CDR1 is SGHTA and CDR2 FQGNSA. This CDR3 spans 15 amino acids. CDR3 coding DNA: TGTGCCAGCAGCACCCAGGGTGGAGACACAGATACGCAGTATTTT. Encoded protein: CASSTQGGDTDTQYF.

This clonotype was counted between two and nine times. The gene calls are TRBV6-1 and TRBJ1-1; maybe TRBD1 (5 bases). The CDR3 has 14 amino acids. Trimming removed 1 base from V and 4 bases from J, with 10 bases in between. CDR1 is MNHNS and CDR2 is SASEGT in the germline V gene. Here the CDR3 reads CASSEGEGATEAFF. CDR3 coding DNA: TGTGCCAGCAGTGAAGGTGAAGGGGCCACTGAAGCTTTCTTT.